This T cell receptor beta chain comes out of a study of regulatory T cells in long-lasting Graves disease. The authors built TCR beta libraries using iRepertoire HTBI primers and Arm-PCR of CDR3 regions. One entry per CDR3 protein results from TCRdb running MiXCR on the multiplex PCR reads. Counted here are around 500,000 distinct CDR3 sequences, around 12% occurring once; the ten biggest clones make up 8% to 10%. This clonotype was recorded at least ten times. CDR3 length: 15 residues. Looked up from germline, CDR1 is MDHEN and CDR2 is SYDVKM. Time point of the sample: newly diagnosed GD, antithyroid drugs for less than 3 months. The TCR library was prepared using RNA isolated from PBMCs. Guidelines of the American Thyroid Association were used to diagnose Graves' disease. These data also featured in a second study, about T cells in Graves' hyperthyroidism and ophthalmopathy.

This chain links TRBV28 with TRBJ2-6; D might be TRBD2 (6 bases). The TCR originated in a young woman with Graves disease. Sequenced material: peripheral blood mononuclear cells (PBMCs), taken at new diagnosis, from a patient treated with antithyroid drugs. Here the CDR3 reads CGSNGGSSGANVLTF. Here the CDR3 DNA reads TGTGGGTCGAATGGGGGGAGCTCTGGGGCCAACGTCCTGACTTTC.